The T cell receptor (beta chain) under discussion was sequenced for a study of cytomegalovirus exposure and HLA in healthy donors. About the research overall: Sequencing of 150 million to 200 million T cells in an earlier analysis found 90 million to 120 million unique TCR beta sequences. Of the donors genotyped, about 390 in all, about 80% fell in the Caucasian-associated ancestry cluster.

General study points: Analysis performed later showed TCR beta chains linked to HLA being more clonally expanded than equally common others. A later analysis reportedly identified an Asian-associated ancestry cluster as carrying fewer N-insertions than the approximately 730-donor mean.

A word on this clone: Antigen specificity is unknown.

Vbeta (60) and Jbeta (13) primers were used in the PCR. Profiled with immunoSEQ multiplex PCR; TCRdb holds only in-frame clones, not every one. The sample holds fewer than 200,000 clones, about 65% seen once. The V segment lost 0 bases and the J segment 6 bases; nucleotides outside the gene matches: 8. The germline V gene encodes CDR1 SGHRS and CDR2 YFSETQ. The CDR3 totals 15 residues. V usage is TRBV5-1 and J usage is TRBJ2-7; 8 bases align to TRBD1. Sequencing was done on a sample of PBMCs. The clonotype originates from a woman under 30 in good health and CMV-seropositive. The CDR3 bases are TGCGCCAGCAGCTTGGCCCAGGGGGCGAAGGTCGAGCAGTACTTC. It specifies CASSLAQGAKVEQYF.